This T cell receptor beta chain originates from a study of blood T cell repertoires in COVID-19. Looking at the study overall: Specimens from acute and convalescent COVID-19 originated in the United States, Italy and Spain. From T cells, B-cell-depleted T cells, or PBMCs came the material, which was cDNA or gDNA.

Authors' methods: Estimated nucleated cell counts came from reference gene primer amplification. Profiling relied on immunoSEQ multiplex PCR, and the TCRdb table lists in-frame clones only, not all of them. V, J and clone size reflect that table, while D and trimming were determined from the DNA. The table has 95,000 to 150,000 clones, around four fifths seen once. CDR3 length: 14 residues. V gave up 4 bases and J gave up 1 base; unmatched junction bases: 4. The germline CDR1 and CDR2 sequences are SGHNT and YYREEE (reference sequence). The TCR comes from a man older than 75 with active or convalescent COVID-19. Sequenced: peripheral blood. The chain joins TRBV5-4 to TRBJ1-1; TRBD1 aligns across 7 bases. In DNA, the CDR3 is TGTGCCAGCAGCCAGGGACAGCCGAACACTGAAGCTTTCTTT. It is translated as CASSQGQPNTEAFF. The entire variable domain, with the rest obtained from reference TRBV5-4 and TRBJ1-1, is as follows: ETGVTQSPTHLIKTRGQQVTLRCSSQSGHNTVSWYQQALGQGPQFIFQYYREEENGRGNFPPRFSGLQFPNYSSELNVNALELDDSALYLCASSQGQPNTEAFFGQGTRLTVV.